A single T cell receptor beta chain is shown here with its context. Per the study methods: Quantification of nucleated cells was approximated via reference gene primer amplification. Assay used: immunoSEQ multiplex PCR; TCRdb lists only in-frame clones, some missing. V and J calls and clone size are as listed in that table; D and trimming were resolved from the DNA. The data show about 520,000 clones, around 85% seen once. This sample was included in a study of blood T cell repertoires in COVID-19. For the study at large: Donors in the United States, Italy and Spain gave samples during acute or convalescent COVID-19. In each case, the material was cDNA or gDNA derived from T cells, B-cell-depleted T cells, or PBMCs.

Germline CDR1 reads LGHNA; CDR2 reads YSLEER. This CDR3 region has 16 residues. Trimming took off 7 bases at V and 0 bases at J, with 15 bases between the two ends. The sequence derives from a human donor in a cohort sampled during active COVID-19. The chain combines TRBV4-3 with TRBJ2-2, with a possible D match to TRBD1 (6 bases). The sequencing sample was made of peripheral blood. The CDR3 spells CASKRGRGPNTGELFF. The CDR3 coding sequence is TGCGCCAGCAAAAGGGGCAGGGGCCCGAACACCGGGGAGCTGTTTTTT.